A selection of T cell receptor beta chains follows, all from one sample in a study of cytomegalovirus exposure and HLA in healthy donors. TCRdb keeps only in-frame clones here, not all; method: immunoSEQ multiplex PCR. The sample contains some 180,000 clones, 70% to 80% of which appear only once. Sequencing used PBMCs. The receptors were sampled from a man younger than 30 in good health and CMV-seronegative. The CDR3 runs from the conserved cysteine through the conserved F or W. Each record gives: clone size, J gene, V gene, D gene, CDR3 DNA, CDR3 protein. A D gene is named only where the DNA matches it firmly. Some rows mark clone size as missing; the rest say once, few, many or name a class of expanded clone.

clone size: -; J gene: TRBJ2-7; V gene: TRBV9; D gene: TRBD2; CDR3 DNA: TGTGCCAGCAGCGTCAGCGGGGGGGCTCGGGAGCAGTACTTC; CDR3 protein: CASSVSGGAREQYF
clone size: -; J gene: TRBJ2-7; V gene: TRBV28; D gene: -; CDR3 DNA: TGTGCCAGCGGCCAGGGGCCCTCCTACGAGCAGTACTTC; CDR3 protein: CASGQGPSYEQYF
clone size: -; J gene: TRBJ1-1; V gene: TRBV6-5; D gene: -; CDR3 DNA: TGTGCCAGCAGTGACAGCCAGAACACTGAAGCTTTCTTT; CDR3 protein: CASSDSQNTEAFF
clone size: -; J gene: TRBJ1-2; V gene: TRBV5-1; D gene: TRBD1; CDR3 DNA: TGCGCCAGCAGCTCACAGGGGGATGGCTACACCTTC; CDR3 protein: CASSSQGDGYTF
clone size: -; J gene: TRBJ2-5; V gene: TRBV28; D gene: -; CDR3 DNA: TGTGCCAGCAGTTTACGGGTCCAAGAGACCCAGTACTTC; CDR3 protein: CASSLRVQETQYF
clone size: -; J gene: TRBJ2-7; V gene: TRBV11-2; D gene: -; CDR3 DNA: TGTGCCAGCAATCAGGGGTCCCACGAGCAGTACTTC; CDR3 protein: CASNQGSHEQYF
clone size: -; J gene: TRBJ1-1; V gene: TRBV7-3; D gene: -; CDR3 DNA: TGTGCCAGCAGCCGGGATGTGGGAGGGGAAGCTTTCTTT; CDR3 protein: CASSRDVGGEAFF
clone size: -; J gene: TRBJ1-2; V gene: TRBV7-8; D gene: -; CDR3 DNA: TGTGCCAGCAGCTTATACAGGGAATCCTATGGCTACACCTTC; CDR3 protein: CASSLYRESYGYTF
clone size: -; J gene: TRBJ1-2; V gene: TRBV9; D gene: TRBD1; CDR3 DNA: TGTGCCAGCAGCGGTGCAGGGGGTGGCTACACCTTC; CDR3 protein: CASSGAGGGYTF
clone size: -; J gene: TRBJ2-7; V gene: TRBV9; D gene: TRBD1; CDR3 DNA: TGTGCCAGCAGCGTAGGCCAGGGGGCCGGAGTCGTTCAGTACTTC; CDR3 protein: CASSVGQGAGVVQYF
clone size: -; J gene: TRBJ1-5; V gene: TRBV19; D gene: -; CDR3 DNA: TGTGCCAGTAGTATAACGGGGGTCCAGCCCCAGCATTTT; CDR3 protein: CASSITGVQPQHF
clone size: -; J gene: TRBJ2-7; V gene: TRBV9; D gene: TRBD1; CDR3 DNA: TGTGCCAGCAGCCCCTGGGACAGATTGGAGACTCACGAGCAGTACTTC; CDR3 protein: CASSPWDRLETHEQYF
clone size: -; J gene: TRBJ1-3; V gene: TRBV11-3; D gene: TRBD1; CDR3 DNA: TGTGCCAGCAGCCCAGGACAGGGACCCGGAAACACCATATATTTT; CDR3 protein: CASSPGQGPGNTIYF
clone size: once; J gene: TRBJ1-1; V gene: TRBV5-1; D gene: TRBD1; CDR3 DNA: TGCGCCAGCAGCCCGGGACAGGGGGTCGGCACTGAAGCTTTCTTT; CDR3 protein: CASSPGQGVGTEAFF
clone size: -; J gene: TRBJ2-2; V gene: TRBV18; D gene: TRBD1; CDR3 DNA: TGTGCCAGCTCACCACGACAGGGGAACACCGGGGAGCTGTTTTTT; CDR3 protein: CASSPRQGNTGELFF
clone size: -; J gene: TRBJ1-1; V gene: TRBV9; D gene: TRBD1; CDR3 DNA: TGTGCCAGCAGCGTAGAGGGACAGGGGACGACTGAAGCTTTCTTT; CDR3 protein: CASSVEGQGTTEAFF
clone size: -; J gene: TRBJ2-3; V gene: TRBV5-1; D gene: TRBD1; CDR3 DNA: TGCGCCAGCAGGGGGACAGGCCAGTCTCTCCGCACAGATACGCAGTATTTT; CDR3 protein: CASRGTGQSLRTDTQYF
clone size: -; J gene: TRBJ1-2; V gene: TRBV27; D gene: -; CDR3 DNA: TGTGCCAGCAGCCTGGGGGGTACTAATGGCTACACCTTC; CDR3 protein: CASSLGGTNGYTF
clone size: -; J gene: TRBJ2-2; V gene: TRBV28; D gene: TRBD2; CDR3 DNA: TGTGCCAGCAGTTTTTCGGGAGCGGGAACCGGGGAGCTGTTTTTT; CDR3 protein: CASSFSGAGTGELFF
clone size: -; J gene: TRBJ1-1; V gene: TRBV30; D gene: -; CDR3 DNA: TGTGCCTGGAGTGGTGGTCGGTCCACTGAAGCTTTCTTT; CDR3 protein: CAWSGGRSTEAFF
clone size: few; J gene: TRBJ2-2; V gene: TRBV11-2; D gene: -; CDR3 DNA: TGTGCCAGCAGCCTAGTGCCAGGGAGGACCGGGGAGCTGTTTTTT; CDR3 protein: CASSLVPGRTGELFF
clone size: few; J gene: TRBJ2-3; V gene: TRBV6-1; D gene: TRBD2; CDR3 DNA: TGTGCCAGCAGTGAACTAGCGGGAGCCACAGATACGCAGTATTTT; CDR3 protein: CASSELAGATDTQYF
clone size: -; J gene: TRBJ1-3; V gene: TRBV5-6; D gene: -; CDR3 DNA: TGTGCCAGCAGCCCAGATTCAGGGTCCTCTGGAAACACCATATATTTT; CDR3 protein: CASSPDSGSSGNTIYF
clone size: -; J gene: TRBJ2-1; V gene: TRBV7-9; D gene: -; CDR3 DNA: TGTGCCAGCAGCCATGCTGGGGGGTCCGACAATGAGCAGTTCTTC; CDR3 protein: CASSHAGGSDNEQFF
clone size: few; J gene: TRBJ2-7; V gene: TRBV7-6; D gene: -; CDR3 DNA: TGTGCCAGCAGCTTAGCAGGCGGTTACGAGCAGTACTTC; CDR3 protein: CASSLAGGYEQYF
clone size: -; J gene: TRBJ1-4; V gene: TRBV7-9; D gene: -; CDR3 DNA: TGTGCCAGCAGCCCGCCGGACAGTCATAAGGAAAAACTGTTTTTT; CDR3 protein: CASSPPDSHKEKLFF
clone size: -; J gene: TRBJ1-2; V gene: TRBV7-9; D gene: -; CDR3 DNA: TGTGCCAGCAGCCCCCCGGGGGAAGGCTATGGCTACACCTTC; CDR3 protein: CASSPPGEGYGYTF
clone size: -; J gene: TRBJ2-7; V gene: TRBV18; D gene: TRBD1; CDR3 DNA: TGTGCCAGCTCCCCGATGGGGACAGGGGGCCTCGAGCAGTACTTC; CDR3 protein: CASSPMGTGGLEQYF